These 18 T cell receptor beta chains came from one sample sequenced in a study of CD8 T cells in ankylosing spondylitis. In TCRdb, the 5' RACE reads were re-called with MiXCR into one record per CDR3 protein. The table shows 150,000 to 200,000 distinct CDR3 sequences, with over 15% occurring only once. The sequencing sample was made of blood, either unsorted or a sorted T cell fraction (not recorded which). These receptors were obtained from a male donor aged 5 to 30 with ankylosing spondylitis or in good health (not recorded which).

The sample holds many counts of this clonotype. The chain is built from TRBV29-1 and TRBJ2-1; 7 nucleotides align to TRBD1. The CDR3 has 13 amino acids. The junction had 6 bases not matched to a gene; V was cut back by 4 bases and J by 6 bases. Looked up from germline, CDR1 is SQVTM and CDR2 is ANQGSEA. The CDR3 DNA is TGCAGCGTTGCTAACAGGGGTATCAATGAGCAGTTCTTC. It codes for CSVANRGINEQFF.

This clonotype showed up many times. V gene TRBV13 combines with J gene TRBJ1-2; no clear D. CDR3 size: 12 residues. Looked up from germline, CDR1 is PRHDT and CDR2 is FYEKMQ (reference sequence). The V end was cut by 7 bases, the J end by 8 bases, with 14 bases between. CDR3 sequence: CASTPPGNGYTF. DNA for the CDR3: TGTGCCAGCACCCCTCCCGGGAACGGCTACACCTTC.

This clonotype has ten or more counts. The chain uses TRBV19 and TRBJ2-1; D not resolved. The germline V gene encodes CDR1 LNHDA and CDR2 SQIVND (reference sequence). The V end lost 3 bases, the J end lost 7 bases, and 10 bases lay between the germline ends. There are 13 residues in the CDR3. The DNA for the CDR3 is TGTGCCAGTAGTATTGGCTTCAAGAATGAGCAGTTCTTC. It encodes CASSIGFKNEQFF.

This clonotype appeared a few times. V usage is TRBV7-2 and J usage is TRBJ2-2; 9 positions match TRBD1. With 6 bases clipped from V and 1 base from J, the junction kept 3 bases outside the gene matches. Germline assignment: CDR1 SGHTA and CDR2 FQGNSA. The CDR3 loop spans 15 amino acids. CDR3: CASRGTGKNTGELFF. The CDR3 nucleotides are TGTGCCAGCAGAGGGACAGGGAAGAACACCGGGGAGCTGTTTTTT.

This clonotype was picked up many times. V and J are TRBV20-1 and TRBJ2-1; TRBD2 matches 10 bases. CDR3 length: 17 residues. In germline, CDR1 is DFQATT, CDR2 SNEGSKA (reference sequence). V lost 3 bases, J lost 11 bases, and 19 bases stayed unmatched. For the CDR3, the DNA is TGCAGTGCTAGGAGCGTCGGACTAGCGGAGCCCTCTTTTCAGCAGTTCTTC. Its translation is CSARSVGLAEPSFQQFF.

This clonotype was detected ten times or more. The CDR3 DNA is TGCAGCGTTGAAGATGGGACGAATGAGCAGTTCTTC. This codes for CSVEDGTNEQFF. V gene TRBV29-1 combines with J gene TRBJ2-1; D may match TRBD1 or TRBD2 (5 bases each). The CDR3 loop spans 12 amino acids. Trimming shortened V by 0 bases and J by 7 bases, and 7 bases separated the two germline ends. Per germline, CDR1 SQVTM and CDR2 ANQGSEA.

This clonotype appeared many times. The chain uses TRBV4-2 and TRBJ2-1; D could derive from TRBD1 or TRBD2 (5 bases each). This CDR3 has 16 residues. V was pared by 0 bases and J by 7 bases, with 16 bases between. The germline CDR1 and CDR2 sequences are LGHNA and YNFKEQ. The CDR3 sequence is CASSQDNPGQENEQFF. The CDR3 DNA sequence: TGTGCCAGCAGCCAAGATAACCCGGGGCAGGAAAATGAGCAGTTCTTC.

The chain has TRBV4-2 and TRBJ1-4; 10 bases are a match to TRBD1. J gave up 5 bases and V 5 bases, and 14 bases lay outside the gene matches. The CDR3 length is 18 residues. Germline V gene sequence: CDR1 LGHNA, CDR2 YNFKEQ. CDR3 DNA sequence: TGTGCCAGCAGCTCAACCCCGGGACAGGGGACAAAGAATGAAAAACTGTTTTTT. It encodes CASSSTPGQGTKNEKLFF.

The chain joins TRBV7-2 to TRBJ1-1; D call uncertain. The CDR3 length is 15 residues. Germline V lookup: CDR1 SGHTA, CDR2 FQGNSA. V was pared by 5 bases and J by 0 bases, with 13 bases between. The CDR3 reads CASSHSGFLNTEAFF. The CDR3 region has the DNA TGTGCCAGCAGCCATTCCGGATTCTTGAACACTGAAGCTTTCTTT.

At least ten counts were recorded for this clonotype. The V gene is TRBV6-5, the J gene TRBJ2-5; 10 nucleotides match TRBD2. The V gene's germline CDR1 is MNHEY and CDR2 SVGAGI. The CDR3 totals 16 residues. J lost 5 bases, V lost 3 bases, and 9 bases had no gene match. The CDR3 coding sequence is TGTGCCAGCAGTTATAGGCTAGCGGGAGAACGGGAGACCCAGTACTTC. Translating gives CASSYRLAGERETQYF.

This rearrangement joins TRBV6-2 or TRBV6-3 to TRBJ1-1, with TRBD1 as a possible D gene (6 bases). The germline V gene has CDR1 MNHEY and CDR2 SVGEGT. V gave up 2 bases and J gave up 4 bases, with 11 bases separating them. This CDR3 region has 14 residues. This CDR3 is CASSYRGVSTEAFF. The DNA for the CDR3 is TGTGCCAGCAGTTACAGGGGGGTGAGCACTGAAGCTTTCTTT.

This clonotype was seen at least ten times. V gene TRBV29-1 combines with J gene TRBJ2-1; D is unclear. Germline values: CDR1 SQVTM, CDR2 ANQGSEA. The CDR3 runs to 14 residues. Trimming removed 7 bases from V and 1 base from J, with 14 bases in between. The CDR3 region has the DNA TGCAGCGCCCCACGGACGGCATCCTACAATGAGCAGTTCTTC. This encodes CSAPRTASYNEQFF.

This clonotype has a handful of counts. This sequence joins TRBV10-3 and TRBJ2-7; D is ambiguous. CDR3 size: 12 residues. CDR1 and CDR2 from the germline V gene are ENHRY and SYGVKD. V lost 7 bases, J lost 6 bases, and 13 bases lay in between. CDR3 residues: CAITPPFTEQYV. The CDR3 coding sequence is TGTGCCATCACCCCCCCCTTTACCGAGCAGTACGTC.

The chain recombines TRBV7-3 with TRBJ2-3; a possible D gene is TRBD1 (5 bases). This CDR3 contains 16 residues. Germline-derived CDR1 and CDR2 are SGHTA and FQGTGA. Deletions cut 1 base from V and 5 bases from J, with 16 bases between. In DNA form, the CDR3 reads TGTGCCAGCAGCTTAATGACTCAGGGCTGGGGAGATACGCAGTATTTT. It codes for CASSLMTQGWGDTQYF.

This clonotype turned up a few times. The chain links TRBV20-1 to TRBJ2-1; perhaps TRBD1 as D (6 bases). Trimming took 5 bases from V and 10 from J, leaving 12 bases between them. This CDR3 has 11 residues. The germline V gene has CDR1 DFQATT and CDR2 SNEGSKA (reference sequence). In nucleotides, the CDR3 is TGCAGTGCTTCCAGGGGAACCGAGCAGTTCTTC. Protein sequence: CSASRGTEQFF.

The CDR3 spells CASRNPGATSTLYEQYV. CDR3 nucleotides: TGTGCCAGCAGAAACCCAGGGGCGACTAGCACCCTCTACGAGCAGTACGTC. This chain uses TRBV6-2 or TRBV6-3 with TRBJ2-7; a possible D gene is TRBD2 (7 bases). V lost 6 bases and J lost 3, with 24 bases in between. The germline V gene has CDR1 MNHEY and CDR2 SVGEGT. This CDR3 spans 17 amino acids.

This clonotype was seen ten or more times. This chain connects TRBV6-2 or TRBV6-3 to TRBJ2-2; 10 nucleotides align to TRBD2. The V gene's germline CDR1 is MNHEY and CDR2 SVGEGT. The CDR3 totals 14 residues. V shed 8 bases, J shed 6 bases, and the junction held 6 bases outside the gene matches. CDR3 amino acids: CASLAGVGSGELFF. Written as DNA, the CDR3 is TGTGCCAGCCTAGCGGGAGTCGGTTCCGGGGAGCTGTTTTTT.

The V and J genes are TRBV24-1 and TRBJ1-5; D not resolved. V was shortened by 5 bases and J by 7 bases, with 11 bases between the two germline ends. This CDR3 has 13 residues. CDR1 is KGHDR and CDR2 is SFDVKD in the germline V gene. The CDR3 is CATSVGGMQPQHF. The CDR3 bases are TGTGCCACCAGTGTTGGAGGAATGCAGCCCCAGCATTTT.